This T cell receptor (beta chain) was documented in a study of CD8 T cells in Susac syndrome. The TEMRA cells underwent FACS enrichment, while the CD8+ and CD4+ T cells underwent negative isolation. RNA in amounts of 0.5 to 1 ug was reverse transcribed with random hexamers. TCRdb used MiXCR to reprocess the immunoSEQ multiplex PCR reads, holding one entry per CDR3 protein. In the table there are about 22,000 distinct CDR3 sequences, 90% to 95% of which are singletons. The sequenced sample was CD8+ T cells from PBMCs. The TCR comes from a human donor in good health.

In nucleotides, the CDR3 is TGTGCCAGCAGCTTAGGAGGGACCAGATCTTTAGAGACCCAGTACTTC. It yields the protein CASSLGGTRSLETQYF. This chain uses TRBV7-6 with TRBJ2-5; D may correspond to TRBD1 or TRBD2 (5 bases each). Germline V gene data show CDR1 as SGHVS and CDR2 as FNYEAQ. This CDR3 contains 16 residues. Trimming shortened V by 1 base and J by 4 bases, and 16 bases separated the two germline ends.